This TCR beta chain was obtained from a study of cytomegalovirus exposure and HLA in healthy donors. Study-wide results and limits: Researchers counted roughly 150 TCR beta chains as cytomegalovirus-associated. When presence/absence was analysed, sequencing depth was taken to be roughly uniform across donors.

PCR used 60 Vbeta primers and 13 Jbeta primers. TCRdb's table, derived via immunoSEQ multiplex PCR, lists solely in-frame clones and lacks some. The sample yields roughly 70,000 clones, roughly four fifths seen once. As for this clone: Its antigen is currently unknown.

Among the donors, all were healthy bone marrow donors. Trimming removed 5 bases from V and 3 bases from J, with 18 bases in between. The CDR3 has 15 amino acids. Germline assignment: CDR1 SGHRS and CDR2 YFSETQ. The receptor was derived from a man over 45 in good health and CMV-seronegative. Sequenced input: PBMCs. This chain joins TRBV5-1 and TRBJ2-7; the D gene is possibly TRBD1 (7 bases). CDR3 in DNA: TGCGCCAGCAGTTCCCAGGGGGGCAGCAACTACGAGCAGTACTTC. This translates into CASSSQGGSNYEQYF.